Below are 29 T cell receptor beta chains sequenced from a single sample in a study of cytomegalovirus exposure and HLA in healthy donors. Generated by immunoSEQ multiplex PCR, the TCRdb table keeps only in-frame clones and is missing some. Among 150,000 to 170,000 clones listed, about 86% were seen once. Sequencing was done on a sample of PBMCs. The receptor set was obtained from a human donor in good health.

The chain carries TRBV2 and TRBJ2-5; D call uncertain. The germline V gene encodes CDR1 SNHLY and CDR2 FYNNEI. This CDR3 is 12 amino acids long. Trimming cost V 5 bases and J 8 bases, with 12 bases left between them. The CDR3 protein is CASSRLVNTQYF. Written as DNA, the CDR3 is TGTGCCAGCAGTCGACTGGTGAACACCCAGTACTTC.

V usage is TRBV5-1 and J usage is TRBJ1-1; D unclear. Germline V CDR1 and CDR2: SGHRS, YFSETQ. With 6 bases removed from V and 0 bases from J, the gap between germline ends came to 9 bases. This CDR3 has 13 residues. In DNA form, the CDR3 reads TGCGCCAGCAACGTCGGTATGAACACTGAAGCTTTCTTT. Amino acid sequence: CASNVGMNTEAFF.

DNA of the CDR3: TGTGCCAGCAGTGGGGTTGCCGGGGAGATCCCTGAAGCTTTCTTT. It codes for CASSGVAGEIPEAFF. The V and J genes are TRBV25-1 and TRBJ1-1; D is unresolved. Trimming left V 4 bases short and J 6 bases short, with 18 bases between. This CDR3 is 15 amino acids long. Germline V gene sequence: CDR1 MGHDK, CDR2 SYGVNS.

The CDR3 protein is CASRWRLAYNEQFF. The CDR3 DNA follows: TGTGCCAGCAGATGGAGACTAGCATACAATGAGCAGTTCTTC. The chain couples TRBV2 to TRBJ2-1; 7 positions match TRBD2. V was pared by 6 bases and J by 4 bases, with 6 bases of the junction left unmatched. The CDR3 is 14 amino acids. Germline V gene data show CDR1 as SNHLY and CDR2 as FYNNEI.

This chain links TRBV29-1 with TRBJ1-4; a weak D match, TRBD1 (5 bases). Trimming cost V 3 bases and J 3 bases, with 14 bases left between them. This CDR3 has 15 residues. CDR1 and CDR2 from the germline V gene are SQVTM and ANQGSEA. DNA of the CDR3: TGCAGCGTTGAGAGTTTGGGGGGTCCTAATGAAAAACTGTTTTTT. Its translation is CSVESLGGPNEKLFF.

Here the CDR3 reads CASSPRSWYGGTEAFF. The CDR3 DNA reads as TGTGCCAGCAGCCCGCGAAGTTGGTATGGAGGGACTGAAGCTTTCTTT. V gene TRBV13 combines with J gene TRBJ1-1; no clear D gene. CDR3 length: 16 residues. Looked up from germline, CDR1 is PRHDT and CDR2 is FYEKMQ (reference sequence). V was clipped by 5 bases and J by 5 bases, with 21 bases between them.

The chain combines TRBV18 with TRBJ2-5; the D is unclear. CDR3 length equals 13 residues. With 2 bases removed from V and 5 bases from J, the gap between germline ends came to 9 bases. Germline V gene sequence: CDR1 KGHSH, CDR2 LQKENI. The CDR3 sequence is CASSPSLYETQYF. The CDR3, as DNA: TGTGCCAGCTCACCATCTTTATATGAGACCCAGTACTTC.

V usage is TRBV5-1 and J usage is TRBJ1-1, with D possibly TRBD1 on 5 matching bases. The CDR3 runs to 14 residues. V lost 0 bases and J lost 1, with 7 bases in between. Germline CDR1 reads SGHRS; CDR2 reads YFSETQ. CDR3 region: CASSLGQRNTEAFF. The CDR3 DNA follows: TGCGCCAGCAGCTTGGGACAGCGGAACACTGAAGCTTTCTTT.

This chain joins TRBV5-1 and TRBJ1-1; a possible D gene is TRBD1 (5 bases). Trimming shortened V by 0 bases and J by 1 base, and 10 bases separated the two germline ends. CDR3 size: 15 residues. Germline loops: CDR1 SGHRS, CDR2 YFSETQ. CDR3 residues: CASSLGGTTNTEAFF. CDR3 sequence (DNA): TGCGCCAGCAGCTTGGGGGGCACCACGAACACTGAAGCTTTCTTT.

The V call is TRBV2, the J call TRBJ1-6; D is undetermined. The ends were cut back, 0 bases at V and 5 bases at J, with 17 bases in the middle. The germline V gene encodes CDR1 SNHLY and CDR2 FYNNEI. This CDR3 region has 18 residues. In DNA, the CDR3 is TGTGCCAGCAGTGAAGCTCAAAAGAGGCCGGGGAATAATTCACCCCTCCACTTT. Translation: CASSEAQKRPGNNSPLHF.

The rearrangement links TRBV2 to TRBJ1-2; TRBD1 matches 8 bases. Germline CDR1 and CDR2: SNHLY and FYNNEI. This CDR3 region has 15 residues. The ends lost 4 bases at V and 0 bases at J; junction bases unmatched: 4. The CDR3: CASSGATGANYGYTF. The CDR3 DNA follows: TGTGCCAGCAGTGGAGCGACAGGGGCTAACTATGGCTACACCTTC.

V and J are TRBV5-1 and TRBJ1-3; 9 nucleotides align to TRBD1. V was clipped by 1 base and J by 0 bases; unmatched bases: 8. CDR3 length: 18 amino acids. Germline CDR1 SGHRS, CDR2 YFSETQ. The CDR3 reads CASSLLGTGPRSGNTIYF. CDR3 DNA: TGCGCCAGCAGCTTGCTCGGGACAGGGCCCCGCTCTGGAAACACCATATATTTT.

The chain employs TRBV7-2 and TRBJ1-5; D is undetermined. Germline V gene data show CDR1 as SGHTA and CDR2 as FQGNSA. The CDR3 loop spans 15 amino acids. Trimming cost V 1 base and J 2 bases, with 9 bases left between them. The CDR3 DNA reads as TGTGCCAGCAGCTTAGGTCGGGGAGGCAATCAGCCCCAGCATTTT. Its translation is CASSLGRGGNQPQHF.

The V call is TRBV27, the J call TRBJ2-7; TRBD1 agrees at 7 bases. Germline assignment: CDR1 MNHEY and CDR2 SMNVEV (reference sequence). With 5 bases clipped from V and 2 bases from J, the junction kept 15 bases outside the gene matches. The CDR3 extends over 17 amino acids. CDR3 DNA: TGTGCCAGCAGTCCCTCCTGGACAGGCCGAATAACCTACGAGCAGTACTTC. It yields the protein CASSPSWTGRITYEQYF.

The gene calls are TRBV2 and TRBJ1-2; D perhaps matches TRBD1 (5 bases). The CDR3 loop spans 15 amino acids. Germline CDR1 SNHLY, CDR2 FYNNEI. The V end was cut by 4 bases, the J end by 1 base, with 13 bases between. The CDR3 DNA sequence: TGTGCCAGCAGTGCGCGAGGACAAAGTAACTATGGCTACACCTTC. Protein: CASSARGQSNYGYTF.

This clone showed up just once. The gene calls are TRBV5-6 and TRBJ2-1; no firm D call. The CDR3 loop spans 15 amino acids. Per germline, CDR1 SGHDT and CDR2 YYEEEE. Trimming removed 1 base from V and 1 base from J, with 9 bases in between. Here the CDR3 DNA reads TGTGCCAGCAGCTTGAGCAGGCCATCCTACAATGAGCAGTTCTTC. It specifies CASSLSRPSYNEQFF. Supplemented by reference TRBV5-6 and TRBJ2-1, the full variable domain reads DAGVTQSPTHLIKTRGQQVTLRCSPKSGHDTVSWYQQALGQGPQFIFQYYEEEERQRGNFPDRFSGHQFPNYSSELNVNALLLGDSALYLCASSLSRPSYNEQFFGPGTRLTVL.

The CDR3 reads CASSPGLAGGHTDTQYF. The CDR3 nucleotides are TGTGCCAGCTCCCCGGGACTAGCGGGAGGGCACACAGATACGCAGTATTTT. The rearrangement links TRBV18 to TRBJ2-3; 16 nucleotides align to TRBD2. The V gene's germline CDR1 is KGHSH and CDR2 LQKENI. This CDR3 is 17 amino acids long. The J segment lost 2 bases and the V segment lost 6 bases, leaving 5 bases of the junction unmatched.

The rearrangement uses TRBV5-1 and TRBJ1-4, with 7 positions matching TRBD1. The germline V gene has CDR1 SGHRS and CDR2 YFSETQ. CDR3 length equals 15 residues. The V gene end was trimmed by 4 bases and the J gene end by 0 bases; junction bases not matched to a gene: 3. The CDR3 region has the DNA TGCGCCAGCAGCGCCACAGGGGCAACTAATGAAAAACTGTTTTTT. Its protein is CASSATGATNEKLFF.

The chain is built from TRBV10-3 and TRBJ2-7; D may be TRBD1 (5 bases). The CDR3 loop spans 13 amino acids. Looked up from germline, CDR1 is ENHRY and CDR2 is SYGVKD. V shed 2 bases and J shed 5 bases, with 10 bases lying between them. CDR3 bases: TGTGCCATCAGTGAGGGGGCACAACACGAGCAGTACTTC. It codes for CAISEGAQHEQYF.

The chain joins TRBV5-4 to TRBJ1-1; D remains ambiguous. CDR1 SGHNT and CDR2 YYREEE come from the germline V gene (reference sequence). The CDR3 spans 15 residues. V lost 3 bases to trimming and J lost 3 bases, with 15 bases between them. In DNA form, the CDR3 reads TGTGCCAGCAGCTACGCAATTCGGAGGGACACTGAAGCTTTCTTT. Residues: CASSYAIRRDTEAFF.

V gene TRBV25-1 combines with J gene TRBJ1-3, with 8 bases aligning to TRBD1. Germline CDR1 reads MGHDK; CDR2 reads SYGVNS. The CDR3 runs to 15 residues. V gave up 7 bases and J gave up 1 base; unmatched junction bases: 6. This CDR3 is CASTMNRGSGNTIYF. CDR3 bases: TGTGCCAGCACCATGAACAGGGGGTCTGGAAACACCATATATTTT.

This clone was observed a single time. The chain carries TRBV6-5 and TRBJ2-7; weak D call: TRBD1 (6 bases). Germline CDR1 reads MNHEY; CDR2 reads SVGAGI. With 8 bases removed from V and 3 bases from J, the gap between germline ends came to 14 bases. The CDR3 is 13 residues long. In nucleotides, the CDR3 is TGTGCCAGCGGCAGGGGCCAGAACTACGAGCAGTACTTC. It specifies CASGRGQNYEQYF.

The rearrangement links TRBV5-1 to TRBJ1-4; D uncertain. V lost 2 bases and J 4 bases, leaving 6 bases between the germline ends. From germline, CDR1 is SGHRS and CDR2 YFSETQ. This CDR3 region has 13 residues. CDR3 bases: TGCGCCAGCAGCTTCAGCGTTAATGAAAAACTGTTTTTT. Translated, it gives CASSFSVNEKLFF.

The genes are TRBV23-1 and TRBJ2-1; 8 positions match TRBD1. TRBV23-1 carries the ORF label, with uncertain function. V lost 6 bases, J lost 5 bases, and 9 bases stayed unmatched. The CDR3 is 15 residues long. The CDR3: CASRRGQVKDNEQFF. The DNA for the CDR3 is TGCGCCAGCAGACGGGGACAGGTAAAAGACAATGAGCAGTTCTTC.

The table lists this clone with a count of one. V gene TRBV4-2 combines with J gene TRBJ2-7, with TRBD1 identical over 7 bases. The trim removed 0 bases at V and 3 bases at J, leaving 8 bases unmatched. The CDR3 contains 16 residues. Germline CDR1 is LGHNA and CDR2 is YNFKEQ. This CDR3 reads CASSQDPDRLNYEQYF. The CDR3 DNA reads TGTGCCAGCAGCCAAGACCCGGACAGGTTGAACTACGAGCAGTACTTC.

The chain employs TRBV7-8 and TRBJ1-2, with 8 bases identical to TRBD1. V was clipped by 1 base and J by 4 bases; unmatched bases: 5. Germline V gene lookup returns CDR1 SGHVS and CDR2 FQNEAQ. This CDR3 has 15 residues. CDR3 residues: CASSLGGQALYGYTF. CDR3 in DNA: TGTGCCAGCAGCTTAGGGGGACAGGCCCTCTATGGCTACACCTTC. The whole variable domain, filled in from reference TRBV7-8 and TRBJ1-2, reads GAGVSQSPRYKVAKRGQDVALRCDPISGHVSLFWYQQALGQGPEFLTYFQNEAQLDKSGLPSDRFFAERPEGSVSTLKIQRTQQEDSAVYLCASSLGGQALYGYTFGSGTRLTVV.

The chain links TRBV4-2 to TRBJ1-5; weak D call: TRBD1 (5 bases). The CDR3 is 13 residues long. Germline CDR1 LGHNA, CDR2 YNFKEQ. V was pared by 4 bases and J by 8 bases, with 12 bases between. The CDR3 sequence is CASSPGGEEPQHF. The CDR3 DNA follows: TGTGCCAGCAGCCCCGGGGGGGAGGAGCCCCAGCATTTT.

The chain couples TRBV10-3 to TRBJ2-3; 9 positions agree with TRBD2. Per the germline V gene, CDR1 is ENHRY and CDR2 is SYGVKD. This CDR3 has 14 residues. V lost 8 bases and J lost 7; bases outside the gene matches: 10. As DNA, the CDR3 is TGTGCCATCGAGCCAGCGGGGGGCCAGAATACGCAGTATTTT. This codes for CAIEPAGGQNTQYF.

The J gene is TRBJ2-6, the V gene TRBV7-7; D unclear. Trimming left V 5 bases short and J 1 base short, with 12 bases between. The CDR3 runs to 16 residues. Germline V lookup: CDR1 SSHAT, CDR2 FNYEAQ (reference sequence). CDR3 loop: CASSPTIISGANVLTF. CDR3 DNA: TGTGCCAGCAGCCCCACAATTATTTCTGGGGCCAACGTCCTGACTTTC.